The next 29 T cell receptor beta chains were all read from a single sample in a study of T cells after yellow fever vaccination. Each CDR3 protein gets one entry after TCRdb re-called the 5' RACE reads with MiXCR. The table lists about 360,000 distinct CDR3 sequences, approximately 6% of them singletons, with over 12% in the top ten. The material was PBMCs, obtained 5 days after the yellow fever booster vaccination. These receptors all come from a man younger than 40 who received the YFV17D yellow fever vaccine.

Details on this clonotype: The junction does not match germline at one end; this may be a read error. This sequence joins TRBV20-1 and TRBJ2-5; D not resolved. Germline V gives CDR1 DFQATT, CDR2 SNEGSKA (reference sequence). CDR3 length: 14 amino acids. The DNA for the CDR3 is TGCAGTGCTAGCATTCGATCCCACCAAGTGACCCAGTACTTC. This codes for CSASIRSHQVTQYF.

This clonotype was recorded a few times. The rearrangement uses TRBV14 and TRBJ2-1; 14 positions match TRBD2. With V trimmed by 3 bases and J by 7 bases, 2 bases remained unmatched. The CDR3 loop spans 15 amino acids. Germline V CDR1 and CDR2: SGHDN, FVKESK. CDR3 loop: CASSQWTSGGNEQFF. The CDR3 bases are TGTGCCAGCAGCCAGTGGACTAGCGGGGGGAATGAGCAGTTCTTC.

A few counts support this clonotype. The J gene is TRBJ2-7, the V gene TRBV6-2 or TRBV6-3; 11 bases are shared with TRBD2. Germline CDR1 and CDR2: MNHEY and SVGEGT. The junction had 14 bases not matched to a gene; V was cut back by 7 bases and J by 6 bases. The CDR3 totals 16 residues. CDR3: CASKDPIAGGLREQYF. The CDR3 nucleotides are TGTGCCAGCAAAGATCCCATAGCGGGAGGGCTACGCGAGCAGTACTTC.

This clonotype came up a few times. The junction shows a germline mismatch at one end, possibly a read error. The genes are TRBV7-8 and TRBJ2-1; 11 bases match TRBD2. This CDR3 is built from 16 residues. Germline V gene data show CDR1 as SGHVS and CDR2 as FQNEAQ. CDR3 loop: CASILIGTSGGDEQFF. CDR3 sequence (DNA): TGTGCCAGCATCTTAATAGGGACTAGCGGTGGCGATGAGCAGTTCTTC. Supplemented by reference TRBV7-8 and TRBJ2-1, the full variable domain reads GAGVSQSPRYKVAKRGQDVALRCDPISGHVSLFWYQQALGQGPEFLTYFQNEAQLDKSGLPSDRFFAERPEGSVSTLKIQRTQQEDSAVYLCASILIGTSGGDEQFFGPGTRLTVL.

The rearrangement joins TRBV7-6 to TRBJ2-1, with D possibly matching TRBD2 (6 bases). The CDR3 extends over 15 amino acids. CDR1 is SGHVS and CDR2 is FNYEAQ in the germline V gene. V lost 2 bases to trimming and J lost 5 bases, with 13 bases between them. CDR3 amino acids: CASSLPAGQDNEQFF. For the CDR3, the DNA is TGTGCCAGCAGCTTACCGGCGGGGCAGGACAATGAGCAGTTCTTC.

In its sample, this clonotype was seen a few times. In nucleotides, the CDR3 is TGCAGCGTAAAGACTAGCGGCCCCGGGAATGAGCAGTTCTTC. Its translation: CSVKTSGPGNEQFF. The rearrangement joins TRBV29-1 to TRBJ2-1; 9 nucleotides agree with TRBD2. The CDR3 totals 14 residues. V gave up 6 bases and J gave up 7 bases; unmatched junction bases: 10. Per the germline V gene, CDR1 is SQVTM and CDR2 is ANQGSEA.

Ten or more counts support this clonotype. The chain employs TRBV12-3 or TRBV12-4 and TRBJ2-1; tentatively, D is TRBD1 or TRBD2 (5 bases each). V lost 5 bases and J 16 bases, leaving 18 bases between the germline ends. The CDR3 has 12 residues. The CDR3 sequence: CASSDPGTEVFF. The CDR3 nucleotides read TGTGCCAGCAGTGACCCCGGGACGGAGGTCTTCTTC.

This clonotype was observed many times. V usage is TRBV9 and J usage is TRBJ1-5, with D possibly matching TRBD1 (6 bases). From germline, CDR1 is SGDLS and CDR2 YYNGEE. V lost 0 bases to trimming and J lost 4 bases, with 11 bases between them. The CDR3 has 15 residues. This CDR3 reads CASSVGTGANQPQHF. CDR3 bases: TGTGCCAGCAGCGTAGGAACGGGGGCAAATCAGCCCCAGCATTTT.

This rearrangement joins TRBV13 to TRBJ2-5; tentative D call: TRBD1 (5 bases). The CDR3 is 13 amino acids. V lost 6 bases and J 4 bases, leaving 12 bases between the germline ends. Germline lookup yields CDR1 PRHDT and CDR2 FYEKMQ (reference sequence). This CDR3 reads CASSQQVRETQYF. The CDR3 DNA sequence: TGTGCCAGCAGTCAACAGGTTCGAGAGACCCAGTACTTC.

This clonotype occurred a few times. The J gene is TRBJ2-2, the V gene TRBV12-3 or TRBV12-4; TRBD1 matches 8 bases. This CDR3 region has 15 residues. V lost 2 bases to trimming and J lost 2 bases; unmatched junction nucleotides: 1. The CDR3 here is CASSLQGANTGELFF. The CDR3 DNA is TGTGCCAGCAGTTTACAGGGGGCAAACACCGGGGAGCTGTTTTTT.

This chain connects TRBV13 to TRBJ2-1, with TRBD2 matching 9 bases. V was pared by 5 bases and J by 5 bases, with 7 bases of the junction left unmatched. The CDR3 consists of 15 residues. Germline CDR1 reads PRHDT; CDR2 reads FYEKMQ (reference sequence). CDR3 DNA sequence: TGTGCCAGCAGCCTAATAGCGGGAGAGGACAATGAGCAGTTCTTC. Its protein product is CASSLIAGEDNEQFF.

The table lists this clonotype with many counts. The chain couples TRBV29-1 to TRBJ2-7, with 13 bases lining up with TRBD2. The germline CDR1 and CDR2 sequences are SQVTM and ANQGSEA. The CDR3 spans 17 residues. Losses at the gene ends were 3 bases for V and 2 bases for J; bases not matched to a gene: 10. The CDR3 spells CSVDGLAGAKNAYEQYF. The CDR3 bases are TGCAGCGTTGATGGACTAGCGGGAGCCAAAAACGCCTACGAGCAGTACTTC.

This clonotype has a handful of counts. V and J are TRBV6-1 and TRBJ2-1; D unresolved. The germline CDR1 and CDR2 sequences are MNHNS and SASEGT. The CDR3 loop spans 15 amino acids. Trimming cost V 5 bases and J 3 bases, with 14 bases left between them. CDR3 DNA sequence: TGTGCCAGCAGTCAATCCTTCGCCGGCTACAATGAGCAGTTCTTC. As protein: CASSQSFAGYNEQFF.

This clonotype was seen only a few times. The rearrangement joins TRBV20-1 to TRBJ2-5; D uncertain. The CDR3 consists of 12 residues. CDR1 and CDR2 from the germline V gene are DFQATT and SNEGSKA (reference sequence). The V end lost 5 bases, the J end lost 0 bases, and 7 bases lay between the germline ends. The CDR3 DNA reads TGCAGTGCTCGACCGTACCAAGAGACCCAGTACTTC. It codes for CSARPYQETQYF.

The chain couples TRBV27 to TRBJ2-7; 7 nucleotides line up with TRBD1. The V and J ends lost 6 bases and 2 bases, in that order; junction bases with no gene match: 10. Germline CDR1 is MNHEY and CDR2 is SMNVEV (reference sequence). This CDR3 spans 15 amino acids. CDR3 sequence reads: CASRHLAQGAYEQYF. DNA of the CDR3: TGTGCCAGCAGACACCTGGCCCAGGGGGCCTACGAGCAGTACTTC.

The chain has TRBV5-1 and TRBJ2-7; D is undetermined. This CDR3 contains 13 residues. Germline V CDR1 and CDR2: SGHRS, YFSETQ. The V and J ends lost 0 bases and 6 bases respectively, with 10 bases between them. The CDR3 bases are TGCGCCAGCAGCTTGGATCTAGTGGGCGAGCAGTACTTC. Protein product: CASSLDLVGEQYF.

This clonotype was picked up many times. The genes are TRBV20-1 and TRBJ2-5, with D perhaps matching TRBD1 (5 bases). Trimming left V 0 bases short and J 5 bases short, with 10 bases between. The CDR3 is 13 residues long. Germline V gene data show CDR1 as DFQATT and CDR2 as SNEGSKA (reference sequence). This CDR3 is CSARDPGIETQYF. The DNA for the CDR3 is TGCAGTGCTAGAGATCCAGGGATCGAGACCCAGTACTTC.

The V and J genes are TRBV3-1 and TRBJ2-7; 8 bases line up with TRBD2. With 2 bases clipped from V and 4 bases from J, the junction kept 4 bases outside the gene matches. The CDR3 spans 14 residues. Germline assignment: CDR1 LGHDT and CDR2 YNNKEL (reference sequence). The CDR3 is CASSQPGRVYEQYF. Here the CDR3 DNA reads TGTGCCAGCAGCCAACCCGGGAGGGTATACGAGCAGTACTTC.

This clonotype showed up many times. V usage is TRBV4-1 and J usage is TRBJ2-5; D possibly matches TRBD1 or TRBD2 (5 bases each). V was shortened by 4 bases and J by 2 bases, with 17 bases between the two germline ends. This CDR3 is built from 16 residues. From germline, CDR1 is MGHRA and CDR2 YSYEKL. CDR3 sequence (DNA): TGCGCCAGCAGCCCGGACCCTACAGGAGGACAAGAGACCCAGTACTTC. Protein product: CASSPDPTGGQETQYF.

V gene TRBV4-3 combines with J gene TRBJ2-3; 7 positions match TRBD2. The CDR3 has 15 amino acids. Germline CDR1 LGHNA, CDR2 YSLEER. Trimming at V came to 4 bases and at J to 3 bases, leaving 7 bases not matched to a gene. As DNA, the CDR3 is TGCGCCAGCAGCCGACTAGCTATCGGGACAGATACGCAGTATTTT. This encodes CASSRLAIGTDTQYF.

V and J are TRBV20-1 and TRBJ2-3; the match to TRBD2 covers 10 bases. CDR1 is DFQATT and CDR2 is SNEGSKA in the germline V gene (reference sequence). The trim removed 3 bases at V and 3 bases at J, leaving 6 bases unmatched. This CDR3 region has 15 residues. The CDR3 DNA reads TGCAGTGCTAGGATTAGCGGGAGGTTGACAGATACGCAGTATTTT. The encoded protein is CSARISGRLTDTQYF.

On this clonotype: A much larger clone is a single base away; this may be a read error. V is TRBV6-5 and J is TRBJ2-7; unclear D gene. This CDR3 is built from 15 residues. The V end was cut by 0 bases, the J end by 1 base, with 10 bases between. Germline assignment: CDR1 MNHEY and CDR2 SVGAGI. CDR3 sequence (DNA): TGTGCCAGCAGTTACTCGTCGAGAGCGTCCTACGAGCAGTACTTC. Protein: CASSYSSRASYEQYF.

The J gene is TRBJ2-7, the V gene TRBV27; D call uncertain. Germline lookup yields CDR1 MNHEY and CDR2 SMNVEV (reference sequence). V lost 3 bases to trimming and J lost 4 bases, with 13 bases between them. The CDR3 loop spans 14 amino acids. Here the CDR3 DNA reads TGTGCCAGCAGTTTTCTATCACAGCCTTACGAGCAGTACTTC. It yields the protein CASSFLSQPYEQYF.

The V call is TRBV18, the J call TRBJ1-1, with 7 nucleotides matching TRBD1. The CDR3 length is 12 residues. From germline, CDR1 is KGHSH and CDR2 LQKENI. With V trimmed by 5 bases and J by 5 bases, 2 bases remained unmatched. The CDR3 bases are TGTGCCAGCTCAAACAGGGGTACTGAAGCTTTCTTT. As protein: CASSNRGTEAFF.

This clonotype was seen a few times. The CDR3 DNA sequence: TGTGCCAGCACCCTGGTCGGCCGTAGTTTGAATAAGCAGTTCTTC. Protein product: CASTLVGRSLNKQFF. The chain is built from TRBV7-8 and TRBJ2-1; D is ambiguous. The CDR3 totals 15 residues. Germline-derived CDR1 and CDR2 are SGHVS and FQNEAQ. The V end was cut by 7 bases, the J end by 11 bases, with 24 bases between.

V is TRBV5-6 and J is TRBJ2-3, with 12 bases aligning to TRBD2. V trimming: 2 bases; J trimming: 3 bases; junction bases outside the gene matches: 7. Germline V CDR1 and CDR2: SGHDT, YYEEEE. CDR3 length: 17 amino acids. CDR3 loop: CASSFAPGTSGTDTQYF. The DNA for the CDR3 is TGTGCCAGCAGCTTCGCCCCCGGGACTAGCGGGACAGATACGCAGTATTTT.

The chain has TRBV5-4 and TRBJ2-2; 10 bases align to TRBD2. CDR3 length: 16 residues. Trimming removed 2 bases from V and 5 bases from J; junction bases left unmatched: 6. The V gene's germline CDR1 is SGHNT and CDR2 YYREEE (reference sequence). CDR3 coding DNA: TGTGCCAGCAGCTTACCTAGCGGGAGTGTAACCGGGGAGCTGTTTTTT. Its translation: CASSLPSGSVTGELFF.

This clonotype showed up just a few times. The chain employs TRBV25-1 and TRBJ2-1; the D is unclear. The CDR3 sequence is 11 residues long. Trimming took 0 bases from V and 10 from J, leaving 4 bases between them. Germline V gives CDR1 MGHDK, CDR2 SYGVNS. Here the CDR3 DNA reads TGTGCCAGCAGTGAATATAGAGAGCAGTTCTTC. Protein sequence: CASSEYREQFF.

This clonotype has at least ten counts. The chain has TRBV12-3 or TRBV12-4 and TRBJ2-7; D is unclear. The CDR3 sequence is 12 residues long. V shed 3 bases and J shed 5 bases, with 8 bases lying between them. CDR3 amino acids: CASSLTPHEQYF. The CDR3 coding sequence is TGTGCCAGCAGTTTGACTCCCCACGAGCAGTACTTC.